The 29 T cell receptor beta chains below all came from one sample that was sequenced in a study of blood T cells in healthy people across ages. Primers used in a second PCR of roughly 6 to 12 cycles were a sample-barcoded 5' primer and a J-beta primer mix. TCRdb analysed the 5' RACE reads with MiXCR anew, one entry per CDR3 protein. Of about 510,000 distinct CDR3 sequences detected, about 29% appear once; the ten largest clones hold over 3.5%. These data also featured in a second study, about T cells of mothers and their children.

The sequenced material came from blood. These TCRs come from a boy aged 2-9 years in good health.

This clonotype was seen a handful of times. This chain connects TRBV7-2 to TRBJ1-1; TRBD1 matches at 7 bases. Looked up from germline, CDR1 is SGHTA and CDR2 is FQGNSA. J lost 0 bases, V lost 6 bases, and 7 bases had no gene match. CDR3 length: 15 amino acids. CDR3 loop: CASRPAGTVNTEAFF. The CDR3, as DNA: TGTGCCAGCAGACCGGCGGGGACAGTGAACACTGAAGCTTTCTTT.

The table lists this clonotype with a few counts. This chain uses TRBV20-1 with TRBJ1-2; D not certain. The CDR3 has 13 residues. Germline V lookup: CDR1 DFQATT, CDR2 SNEGSKA (reference sequence). Trimming stripped 2 bases from V and 6 bases from J, with 13 bases between. The CDR3 nucleotides are TGCAGTGCTAGATCCCCGGATTTCGATGGCTACACCTTC. It translates to CSARSPDFDGYTF.

In its sample, this clonotype was seen a few times. The chain recombines TRBV20-1 with TRBJ2-5, with TRBD1 identical over 9 bases. Trimming removed 6 bases from V and 2 bases from J; junction bases left unmatched: 13. Germline assignment: CDR1 DFQATT and CDR2 SNEGSKA (reference sequence). The CDR3 runs 16 residues. CDR3 nucleotide sequence: TGCAGTGCCTCGGACAGGGGAAGGCTAGGGCAAGAGACCCAGTACTTC. Its protein product is CSASDRGRLGQETQYF.

This clonotype was recorded a few times. The chain uses TRBV6-5 and TRBJ2-3, with unresolved D. This CDR3 spans 14 amino acids. Germline V gene data show CDR1 as MNHEY and CDR2 as SVGAGI. V was shortened by 0 bases and J by 4 bases, with 8 bases between the two germline ends. The chain's CDR3 is CASSYSRGPDTQYF. CDR3 nucleotide sequence: TGTGCCAGCAGTTACTCTCGTGGCCCAGATACGCAGTATTTT.

The chain is built from TRBV20-1 and TRBJ1-6; D unresolved. CDR1 DFQATT and CDR2 SNEGSKA come from the germline V gene (reference sequence). With 5 bases removed from V and 7 bases from J, the gap between germline ends came to 15 bases. CDR3 length equals 14 residues. Here the CDR3 reads CSARGGTSNSPLHF. The DNA of the CDR3 is TGCAGTGCTCGAGGAGGAACGAGCAATTCACCCCTCCACTTT.

Only a few counts were recorded for this clonotype. This chain uses TRBV20-1 with TRBJ1-1; tentatively, D is TRBD1 (5 bases). Per germline, CDR1 DFQATT and CDR2 SNEGSKA (reference sequence). V was trimmed by 4 bases and J by 1 base, leaving 16 bases between them. The CDR3 consists of 15 residues. CDR3 nucleotides: TGCAGTGCTAAGTCCGGGGCAGTAGGGAACACTGAAGCTTTCTTT. Its protein product is CSAKSGAVGNTEAFF.

This clonotype was counted ten times or more. The chain employs TRBV20-1 and TRBJ2-1; maybe TRBD2 (7 bases). This CDR3 is 14 amino acids long. Trimming left V 6 bases short and J 6 bases short, with 18 bases between. Looked up from germline, CDR1 is DFQATT and CDR2 is SNEGSKA (reference sequence). The CDR3 sequence is CSAIPGGAINEQFF. In DNA, the CDR3 is TGCAGTGCCATTCCGGGGGGCGCAATCAATGAGCAGTTCTTC.

This clonotype was observed a handful of times. This chain uses TRBV10-3 with TRBJ1-1, with a tentative D call TRBD1 (5 bases). The V gene's germline CDR1 is ENHRY and CDR2 SYGVKD. V was cut by 0 bases and J by 8 bases, with 10 bases left in between. The CDR3 runs to 13 residues. CDR3 protein: CAISESPGIEAFF. CDR3 DNA: TGTGCCATCAGTGAGTCCCCAGGGATCGAAGCTTTCTTT.

The chain joins TRBV10-3 to TRBJ1-1, with 7 bases fitting TRBD1. Trimming cost V 5 bases and J 3 bases; bases outside gene matches: 3. Per germline, CDR1 ENHRY and CDR2 SYGVKD. The CDR3 has 13 residues. The CDR3 coding sequence is TGTGCCATCAGTACTACAGGGGACACTGAAGCTTTCTTT. It yields the protein CAISTTGDTEAFF.

A single count supports this clonotype. V usage is TRBV6-2 or TRBV6-3 and J usage is TRBJ1-1; 12 nucleotides line up with TRBD1. Germline CDR1 and CDR2: MNHEY and SVGEGT. There are 17 residues in the CDR3. The V segment lost 2 bases and the J segment 3 bases; nucleotides outside the gene matches: 7. CDR3 nucleotide sequence: TGTGCCAGCAGTTACCAGACGGGACAGGGGGCGGACACTGAAGCTTTCTTT. Translating gives CASSYQTGQGADTEAFF.

V is TRBV21-1 and J is TRBJ2-7; the D segment call TRBD1 is taken from the table without a DNA check. TRBV21-1 has pseudogene status. The CDR3 runs to 14 residues. The CDR3 loop is CASSPWTDGREQYF. The CDR3 nucleotides read TGTGCCAGCAGCCCCTGGACAGATGGTCGGGAGCAGTACTTC.

A note on this clonotype: The CDR3 carries no conserved terminal phenylalanine or tryptophan, so it likely arises from a read error. The V and J genes are TRBV12-5 and TRBJ2-5; maybe TRBD2 (6 bases). Germline loops: CDR1 LGHNT, CDR2 FRNRAP. This CDR3 has 19 residues. V was shortened by 3 bases and J by 2 bases, with 25 bases between the two germline ends. This chain's CDR3 is CASGFELWGDRSSQETQYL. For the CDR3, the DNA is TGTGCTAGTGGTTTTGAGCTTTGGGGGGACCGGTCCTCTCAAGAGACCCAGTACCTC.

The rearrangement links TRBV3-1 to TRBJ2-5, with D maybe TRBD2 (5 bases). The CDR3 totals 13 residues. V was cut by 1 base and J by 11 bases, with 14 bases left in between. CDR1 LGHDT and CDR2 YNNKEL come from the germline V gene (reference sequence). DNA of the CDR3: TGTGCCAGCAGCCAAGGCGTAGCGTGGGAGCAGTACTTC. Protein sequence: CASSQGVAWEQYF.

A few counts support this clonotype. The V call is TRBV5-1, the J call TRBJ2-5, with D perhaps TRBD2 (6 bases). Per the germline V gene, CDR1 is SGHRS and CDR2 is YFSETQ. V shed 2 bases and J shed 5 bases, with 16 bases lying between them. The CDR3 spans 15 residues. DNA for the CDR3: TGCGCCAGCAGCTTAGCCCTTGACGGAGGGGAGACCCAGTACTTC. Amino acids: CASSLALDGGETQYF.

The chain couples TRBV4-1 to TRBJ1-1; no clear D gene. Germline CDR1 is MGHRA and CDR2 is YSYEKL. The CDR3 covers 11 residues. V lost 6 bases and J lost 11, with 13 bases in between. CDR3 amino acids: CASRGVDGAFF. CDR3 nucleotides: TGCGCCAGCAGGGGCGTTGATGGGGCTTTCTTT.

The chain uses TRBV6-6 and TRBJ1-5; D remains unclear. Between the trimmed V and J ends, which lost 8 bases and 7 bases, there was a span of 12 bases. Germline V gives CDR1 MNHNY, CDR2 SVGAGI (reference sequence). The CDR3 loop spans 12 amino acids. The CDR3 loop reads CASRALGQPQHF. In nucleotides, the CDR3 is TGTGCCAGCCGGGCGTTGGGCCAGCCCCAGCATTTT.

The chain employs TRBV7-9 and TRBJ1-4, with no clear D. Germline assignment: CDR1 SEHNR and CDR2 FQNEAQ (reference sequence). This CDR3 is 15 amino acids long. V was cut by 1 base and J by 8 bases, with 14 bases left in between. CDR3 region: CASSLVTPIGEKLFF. CDR3 bases: TGTGCCAGCAGCTTAGTTACCCCAATCGGGGAAAAACTGTTTTTT.

The V gene is TRBV5-4, the J gene TRBJ2-3; 9 nucleotides match TRBD2. V trimming: 4 bases; J trimming: 4 bases; junction bases outside the gene matches: 10. The germline gives CDR1 SGHNT, CDR2 YYREEE (reference sequence). The CDR3 is 16 amino acids. The CDR3: CASSLGGGGAADTQYF. The DNA of the CDR3 is TGTGCCAGCAGCCTCGGGGGCGGGGGGGCCGCAGATACGCAGTATTTT.

The CDR3 DNA reads as TGTGCCAGCAGCTGGGGGGGGACCCAGTACTTC. It translates to CASSWGGTQYF. J is TRBJ2-5 and V is TRBV3-1; the match to TRBD2 covers 7 bases. J was trimmed by 7 bases and V by 5 bases; bases with no gene match: 1. From germline, CDR1 is LGHDT and CDR2 YNNKEL (reference sequence). The CDR3 is 11 amino acids.

This clonotype was observed a handful of times. The gene calls are TRBV7-8 and TRBJ1-5; D uncertain. This CDR3 is built from 16 residues. CDR1 and CDR2 from the germline V gene are SGHVS and FQNEAQ. Trimming removed 2 bases at V and 2 bases at J, with 13 bases between. This CDR3 reads CASSLHGPRGNQPQHF. Written as DNA, the CDR3 is TGTGCCAGCAGCTTACATGGGCCGAGGGGCAATCAGCCCCAGCATTTT.

The chain combines TRBV9 with TRBJ2-7, with D tentatively TRBD2 (5 bases). V lost 4 bases, J lost 0 bases, and 14 bases lay in between. CDR1 and CDR2 from the germline V gene are SGDLS and YYNGEE. There are 15 residues in the CDR3. The CDR3 reads CASSLAMGSSYEQYF. The CDR3 nucleotides are TGTGCCAGCAGCTTGGCCATGGGGAGCTCCTACGAGCAGTACTTC.

This clonotype was counted a few times. The chain has TRBV12-3 or TRBV12-4 and TRBJ2-3, with 10 bases that match TRBD2. The V gene end was trimmed by 6 bases and the J gene end by 0 bases; junction bases not matched to a gene: 3. CDR3 length: 15 amino acids. The CDR3 sequence is CASRRLAGSTDTQYF. CDR3 nucleotide sequence: TGTGCCAGCAGGCGACTAGCGGGTAGCACAGATACGCAGTATTTT.

CDR3 sequence (DNA): TGTGCCAGCAGCTTGGGACAGCCAGACTCCTACGAGCAGTACTTC. Protein sequence: CASSLGQPDSYEQYF. The chain employs TRBV11-2 and TRBJ2-7, with 7 bases aligning to TRBD1. CDR3 length equals 15 residues. Per the germline V gene, CDR1 is SGHAT and CDR2 is FQNNGV. V dropped 3 bases and J dropped 0; count of bases not matched to a gene: 5. Using reference TRBV11-2 and TRBJ2-7 for the parts outside the CDR3, the full variable domain is EAGVAQSPRYKIIEKRQSVAFWCNPISGHATLYWYQQILGQGPKLLIQFQNNGVVDDSQLPKDRFSAERLKGVDSTLKIQPAKLEDSAVYLCASSLGQPDSYEQYFGPGTRLTVT.

The J gene is TRBJ1-1, the V gene TRBV6-1, with D perhaps TRBD1 (6 bases). Germline V gene lookup returns CDR1 MNHNS and CDR2 SASEGT. V was cut by 2 bases and J by 0 bases, with 10 bases left in between. The length of the CDR3 is 15 residues. The CDR3 sequence is CASSERQGMNTEAFF. The CDR3 bases are TGTGCCAGCAGTGAACGGCAGGGGATGAACACTGAAGCTTTCTTT.

This clonotype was counted at least ten times. This chain links TRBV9 with TRBJ2-4; D not certain. The germline gives CDR1 SGDLS, CDR2 YYNGEE. The V end was cut by 4 bases, the J end by 0 bases, with 11 bases between. The CDR3 totals 15 residues. In DNA, the CDR3 is TGTGCCAGCAGCTCTGATGGGTTAGCCAAAAACATTCAGTACTTC. Its translation: CASSSDGLAKNIQYF.

V is TRBV20-1 and J is TRBJ1-3; D is uncertain. V was trimmed by 2 bases and J by 0 bases, leaving 11 bases between them. Germline V gene lookup returns CDR1 DFQATT and CDR2 SNEGSKA (reference sequence). The CDR3 contains 15 residues. The CDR3 DNA reads as TGCAGTGCTAGAACGGCAGGCAGCTCTGGAAACACCATATATTTT. Translation gives CSARTAGSSGNTIYF.

The rearrangement joins TRBV11-2 to TRBJ2-2; the D gene is possibly TRBD1 (8 bases). The CDR3 runs to 14 residues. CDR1 SGHAT and CDR2 FQNNGV come from the germline V gene. Trimming stripped 5 bases from V and 13 bases from J, with 20 bases between. The CDR3 nucleotides read TGTGCCAGCAGCCCTCTTACAGGGGGGGCGTCGCTGTTTTTT. This translates into CASSPLTGGASLFF.

This clonotype has just a few counts. The chain couples TRBV12-3 or TRBV12-4 to TRBJ2-7, with 11 bases aligning to TRBD2. The CDR3 consists of 14 residues. The V and J ends lost 7 bases and 5 bases, in that order; junction bases with no gene match: 7. The CDR3 DNA is TGTGCCAGCACCCCCGGGACTAGCGGCGACGAGCAGTACTTC. Its protein is CASTPGTSGDEQYF.

This sequence joins TRBV6-5 and TRBJ2-5; 15 bases map to TRBD2. V dropped 5 bases and J dropped 4; count of bases not matched to a gene: 8. This CDR3 contains 17 residues. Germline V gives CDR1 MNHEY, CDR2 SVGAGI. This chain's CDR3 is CASSPGLAGGLTETQYF. Written as DNA, the CDR3 is TGTGCCAGCAGTCCGGGACTAGCGGGGGGTTTGACAGAGACCCAGTACTTC.